This T cell receptor (beta chain) is drawn from a study of early T cells in non-severe SARS-CoV-2 infection. The V and J ends lost 0 bases and 7 bases respectively, with 13 bases between them. The length of the CDR3 is 16 residues. Germline assignment: CDR1 KGHSH and CDR2 LQKENI. TCRdb recomputed calls from the 5' RACE reads with MiXCR, one row per CDR3 protein. The sample contains tens of thousands of distinct CDR3 sequences, about 8% of which appear only once. The origin of this receptor is an adult who was a healthcare worker with PCR-confirmed SARS-CoV-2 infection or an uninfected control (not recorded which). V is TRBV18 and J is TRBJ1-6; perhaps TRBD1 as D (5 bases). The starting material was whole blood, obtained at baseline. The CDR3 reads CASSPPLGGGNSPLHF. The DNA of the CDR3 is TGTGCCAGCTCACCACCCCTCGGGGGTGGGAATTCACCCCTCCACTTT.